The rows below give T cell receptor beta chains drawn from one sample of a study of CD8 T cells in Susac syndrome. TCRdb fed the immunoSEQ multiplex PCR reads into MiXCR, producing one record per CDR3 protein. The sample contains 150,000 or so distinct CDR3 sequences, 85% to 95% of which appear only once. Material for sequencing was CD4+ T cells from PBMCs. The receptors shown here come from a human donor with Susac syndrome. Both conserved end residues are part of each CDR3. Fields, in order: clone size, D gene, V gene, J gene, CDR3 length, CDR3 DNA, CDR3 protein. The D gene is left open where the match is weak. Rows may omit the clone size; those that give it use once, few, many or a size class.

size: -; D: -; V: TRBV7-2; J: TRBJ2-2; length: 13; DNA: TGTGCCAGCAGCCACGAGTACACCGGGGAGCTGTTTTTT; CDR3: CASSHEYTGELFF
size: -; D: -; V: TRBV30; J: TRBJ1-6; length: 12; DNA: TGTGCCTGGAGGCGCAGTAATTCACCCCTCCACTTT; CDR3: CAWRRSNSPLHF
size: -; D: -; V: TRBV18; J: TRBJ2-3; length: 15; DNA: TGTGCCAGCTCACCTCTGAGGGGCCGCACAGATACGCAGTATTTT; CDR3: CASSPLRGRTDTQYF
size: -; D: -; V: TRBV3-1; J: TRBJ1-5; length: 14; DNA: TGTGCCAGCAGCCAAGGACAGGAGAATCAGCCCCAGCATTTT; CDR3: CASSQGQENQPQHF
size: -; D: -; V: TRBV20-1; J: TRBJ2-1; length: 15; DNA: TGCAGTGCTACAGAGTTGGGGGGACTTTACAATGAGCAGTTCTTC; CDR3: CSATELGGLYNEQFF
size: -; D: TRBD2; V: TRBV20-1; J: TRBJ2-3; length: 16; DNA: TGCAGTGCGATTCCGGGACTAGCGGGCGAGGCAGATACGCAGTATTTT; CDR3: CSAIPGLAGEADTQYF
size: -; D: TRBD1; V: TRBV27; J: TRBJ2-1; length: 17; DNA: TGTGCCAGCAGTCTCCGTTTCCGGACAGGGGGCTACAATGAGCAGTTCTTC; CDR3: CASSLRFRTGGYNEQFF
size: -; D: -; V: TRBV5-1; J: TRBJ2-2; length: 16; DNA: TGCGCCAGCAGCTTGGCTACGCTAGTAGGCACCGGGGAGCTGTTTTTT; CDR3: CASSLATLVGTGELFF
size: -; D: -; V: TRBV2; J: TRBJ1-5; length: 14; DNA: TGTGCCAGCAGTGCTGGGGGAGAGTATCAGCCCCAGCATTTT; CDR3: CASSAGGEYQPQHF
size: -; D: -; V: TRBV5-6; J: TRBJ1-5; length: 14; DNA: TGTGCCAGCAGCTTGGGGACAGTCAATCAGCCCCAGCATTTT; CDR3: CASSLGTVNQPQHF
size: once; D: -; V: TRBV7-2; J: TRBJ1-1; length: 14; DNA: TGTGCCAGCAGCTCGGGAAACTTGAACACTGAAGCTTTCTTT; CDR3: CASSSGNLNTEAFF
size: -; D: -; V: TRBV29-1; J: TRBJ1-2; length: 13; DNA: TGCAGCTCTCGGAGTATGGCGGACTATGGCTACACCTTC; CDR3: CSSRSMADYGYTF
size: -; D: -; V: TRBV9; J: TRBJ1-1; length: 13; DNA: TGTGCCAGCAGCGTAGCAGGCAGGGGTGAAGCTTTCTTT; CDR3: CASSVAGRGEAFF
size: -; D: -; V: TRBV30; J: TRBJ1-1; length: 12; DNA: TGTGCCTGGAGTGTACCCCAACCGGGTAACCTCTTT; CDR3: CAWSVPQPGNLF
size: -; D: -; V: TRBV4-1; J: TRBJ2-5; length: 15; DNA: TGCGCCAGCAGCCAAGATGGGGCATCGCAAGAGACCCAGTACTTC; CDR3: CASSQDGASQETQYF
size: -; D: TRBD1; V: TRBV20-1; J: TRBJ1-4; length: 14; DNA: TGCAGTGCTGAAACAGGGGCGGAGGATGAAAAACTGTTTTTT; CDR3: CSAETGAEDEKLFF